The rows below give T cell receptor beta chains drawn from one sample of a study of blood T cell repertoires in COVID-19. Here immunoSEQ multiplex PCR was the method, and the copy in TCRdb shows in-frame clones only, minus some. In the table there are tens of thousands of clones, roughly 71% of which are singletons. Sequencing was performed on peripheral blood. The receptors originated from a human donor in a cohort sampled during active COVID-19. Both conserved end residues are trimmed from each CDR3. Each record gives: V gene, J gene, CDR3 protein.

v_call: TRBV6-5
j_call: TRBJ1-1
cdr3_aa: ASSYGGGMNTEAF

v_call: TRBV28
j_call: TRBJ1-4
cdr3_aa: ASSLVPGRSNEKLF

v_call: TRBV5-1
j_call: TRBJ2-3
cdr3_aa: ASSLADRARGTDTQY

v_call: TRBV7-6
j_call: TRBJ2-7
cdr3_aa: ASSLRQGSEQY

v_call: TRBV7-2
j_call: TRBJ1-1
cdr3_aa: ASSAVTTGATEAF

v_call: TRBV6-5
j_call: TRBJ1-1
cdr3_aa: ASSYLSDTEAF

v_call: TRBV4-1
j_call: TRBJ1-6
cdr3_aa: ASSQDQANNSPLH

v_call: TRBV19
j_call: TRBJ2-7
cdr3_aa: ASSRDRGDGEQY

v_call: TRBV5-1
j_call: TRBJ2-5
cdr3_aa: ASSLGQGVSAGETQY

v_call: TRBV2
j_call: TRBJ2-7
cdr3_aa: ASSERGTYEQY

v_call: TRBV10-3
j_call: TRBJ1-6
cdr3_aa: AVSGVVSPLH

v_call: TRBV7-9
j_call: TRBJ2-7
cdr3_aa: ASTQALAGGVGYEQY

v_call: TRBV30
j_call: TRBJ1-5
cdr3_aa: AWNPMGQGGQPQH

v_call: TRBV5-5
j_call: TRBJ2-1
cdr3_aa: ASSLGPGIYNEQF

v_call: TRBV6-5
j_call: TRBJ2-2
cdr3_aa: ASSDSGGTGELF

v_call: TRBV7-9
j_call: TRBJ2-7
cdr3_aa: ASSLGTGVYEQY

v_call: TRBV5-1
j_call: TRBJ2-2
cdr3_aa: ASSRYQGGKGELF

v_call: TRBV2
j_call: TRBJ2-7
cdr3_aa: ASKDRYSYEQY

v_call: TRBV10-3
j_call: TRBJ2-1
cdr3_aa: AISEEGLAAYNEQF

v_call: TRBV19
j_call: TRBJ2-7
cdr3_aa: ASSSTTSGGQYEQY

v_call: TRBV24-1
j_call: TRBJ2-5
cdr3_aa: ATSDSDRGDRETQY

v_call: TRBV9
j_call: TRBJ1-1
cdr3_aa: ASSGRRGENTEAF